This TCR beta chain was retrieved from a study of blood T cell repertoires in COVID-19. Study summary: Whether acute or convalescent, the COVID-19 samples came from the United States, Italy and Spain. PBMCs, B-cell-depleted T cells, or T cells were the source of the cDNA or gDNA that made up the material.

In the original processing: Reference gene primer amplification yielded estimated nucleated cell counts. Profiling relied on immunoSEQ multiplex PCR, and the TCRdb table lists in-frame clones only, not all of them. For V, J and clone size, that table is used; D and trimming come from the DNA. The data show fewer than 200,000 clones, approximately 87% seen once. Germline lookup yields CDR1 SGHKS and CDR2 YYEKEE (reference sequence). CDR3 size: 15 residues. V was pared by 0 bases and J by 5 bases, with 12 bases between. A Seattle source enrolled patients during active infection and followed them longitudinally.

Sequenced sample: peripheral blood. This receptor was taken from a woman between 65 and 79 years old with COVID-19, enrolled during active disease. The chain is built from TRBV5-5 and TRBJ1-5; D perhaps matches TRBD1 (5 bases). CDR3 sequence: CASSLGGRVDQPQHF. The CDR3 DNA follows: TGTGCCAGCAGCTTGGGAGGCAGGGTTGATCAGCCCCAGCATTTT.